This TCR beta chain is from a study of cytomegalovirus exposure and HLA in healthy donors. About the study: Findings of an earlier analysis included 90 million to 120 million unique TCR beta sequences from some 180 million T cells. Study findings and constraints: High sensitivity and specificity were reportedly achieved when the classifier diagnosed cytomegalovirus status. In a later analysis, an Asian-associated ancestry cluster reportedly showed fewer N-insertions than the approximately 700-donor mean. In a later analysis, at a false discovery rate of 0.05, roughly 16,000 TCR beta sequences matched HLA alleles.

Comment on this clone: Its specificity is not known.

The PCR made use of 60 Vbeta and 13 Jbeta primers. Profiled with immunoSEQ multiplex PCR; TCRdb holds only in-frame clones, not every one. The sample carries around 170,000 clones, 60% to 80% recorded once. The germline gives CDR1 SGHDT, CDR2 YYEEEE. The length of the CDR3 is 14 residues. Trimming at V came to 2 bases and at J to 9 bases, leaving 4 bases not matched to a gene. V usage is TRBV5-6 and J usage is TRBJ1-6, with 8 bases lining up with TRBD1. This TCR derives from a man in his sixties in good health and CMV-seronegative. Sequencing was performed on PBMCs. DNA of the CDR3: TGTGCCAGCAGCTTAACAGGGGGAGGTTCACCCCTCCACTTT. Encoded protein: CASSLTGGGSPLHF.